The present T cell receptor (beta chain) was sequenced within a study of early T cells in non-severe SARS-CoV-2 infection. The J segment lost 5 bases and the V segment lost 3 bases, leaving 5 bases of the junction unmatched. There are 15 residues in the CDR3. Germline loops: CDR1 SGHTA, CDR2 FQGTGA. TCRdb re-called the 5' RACE reads with MiXCR, one entry per CDR3 protein. The sample holds about 90,000 distinct CDR3 sequences; roughly 12% are singletons and the top ten take approximately 4.4%. This receptor was obtained from an adult who was a healthcare worker with PCR-confirmed SARS-CoV-2 infection or an uninfected control (not recorded which). The genes are TRBV7-3 and TRBJ2-2, with TRBD1 identical over 8 bases. This specimen consisted of whole blood, obtained at baseline. Written as DNA, the CDR3 is TGTGCCAGCAGCTTGGTAGGACAGGGAACCGGGGAGCTGTTTTTT. Translated: CASSLVGQGTGELFF.